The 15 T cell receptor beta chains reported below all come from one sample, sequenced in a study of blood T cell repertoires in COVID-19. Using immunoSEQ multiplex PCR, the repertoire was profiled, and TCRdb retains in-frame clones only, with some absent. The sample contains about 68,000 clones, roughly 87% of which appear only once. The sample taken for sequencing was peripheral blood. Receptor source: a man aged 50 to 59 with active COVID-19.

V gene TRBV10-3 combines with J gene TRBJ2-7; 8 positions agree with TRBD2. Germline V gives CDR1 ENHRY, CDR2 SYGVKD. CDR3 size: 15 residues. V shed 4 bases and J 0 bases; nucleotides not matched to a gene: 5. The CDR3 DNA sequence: TGTGCCATCAGTGTCGGTAGCGGGAACTCCTACGAGCAGTACTTC. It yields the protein CAISVGSGNSYEQYF.

This CDR3 is CASSLIAGIGEQYF. CDR3 bases: TGTGCCAGCAGCTTAATAGCGGGGATTGGCGAGCAGTACTTC. The gene calls are TRBV7-3 and TRBJ2-7; 8 bases are a match to TRBD2. Germline CDR1 SGHTA, CDR2 FQGTGA. This CDR3 has 14 amino acids. The J segment lost 6 bases and the V segment lost 1 base, leaving 5 bases of the junction unmatched.

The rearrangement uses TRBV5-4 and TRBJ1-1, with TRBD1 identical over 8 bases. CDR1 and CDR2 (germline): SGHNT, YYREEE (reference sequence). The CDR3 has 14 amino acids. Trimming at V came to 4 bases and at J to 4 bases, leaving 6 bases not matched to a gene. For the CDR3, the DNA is TGTGCCAGCAGCACGACAGGGGCGGCCACTGAAGCTTTCTTT. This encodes CASSTTGAATEAFF.

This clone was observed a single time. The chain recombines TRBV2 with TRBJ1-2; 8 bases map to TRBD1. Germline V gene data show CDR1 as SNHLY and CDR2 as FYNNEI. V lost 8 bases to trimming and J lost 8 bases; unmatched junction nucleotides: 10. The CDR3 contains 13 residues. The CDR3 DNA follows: TGTGCCAGCCGGTTTAACGACAGGGGCGGCTACACCTTC. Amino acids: CASRFNDRGGYTF.

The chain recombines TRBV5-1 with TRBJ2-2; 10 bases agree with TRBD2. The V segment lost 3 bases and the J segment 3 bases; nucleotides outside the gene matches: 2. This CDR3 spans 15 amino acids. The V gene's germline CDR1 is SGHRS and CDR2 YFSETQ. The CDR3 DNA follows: TGCGCCAGCAGCTCTGGACTAGCGGACACCGGGGAGCTGTTTTTT. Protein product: CASSSGLADTGELFF.

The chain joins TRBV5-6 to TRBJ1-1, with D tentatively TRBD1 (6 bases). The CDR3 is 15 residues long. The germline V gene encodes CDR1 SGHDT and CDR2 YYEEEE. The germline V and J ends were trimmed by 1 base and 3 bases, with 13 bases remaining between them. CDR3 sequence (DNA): TGTGCCAGCAGCTTGACAGGGAAAAAAGACACTGAAGCTTTCTTT. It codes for CASSLTGKKDTEAFF.

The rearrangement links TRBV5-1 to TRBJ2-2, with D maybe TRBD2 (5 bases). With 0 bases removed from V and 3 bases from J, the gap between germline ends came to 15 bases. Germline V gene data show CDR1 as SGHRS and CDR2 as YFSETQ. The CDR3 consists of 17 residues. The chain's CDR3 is CASSLGPSRGDTGELFF. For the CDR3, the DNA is TGCGCCAGCAGCTTGGGGCCTAGCCGGGGAGACACCGGGGAGCTGTTTTTT. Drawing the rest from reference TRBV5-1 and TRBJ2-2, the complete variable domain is KAGVTQTPRYLIKTRGQQVTLSCSPISGHRSVSWYQQTPGQGLQFLFEYFSETQRNKGNFPGRFSGRQFSNSRSEMNVSTLELGDSALYLCASSLGPSRGDTGELFFGEGSRLTVL.

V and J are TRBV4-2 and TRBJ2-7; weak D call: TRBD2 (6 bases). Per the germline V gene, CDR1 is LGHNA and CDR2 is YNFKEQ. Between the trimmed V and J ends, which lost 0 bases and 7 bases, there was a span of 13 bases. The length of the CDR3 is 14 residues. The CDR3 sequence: CASSQDRNGGEQYF. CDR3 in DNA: TGTGCCAGCAGCCAAGACCGGAACGGGGGTGAGCAGTACTTC.

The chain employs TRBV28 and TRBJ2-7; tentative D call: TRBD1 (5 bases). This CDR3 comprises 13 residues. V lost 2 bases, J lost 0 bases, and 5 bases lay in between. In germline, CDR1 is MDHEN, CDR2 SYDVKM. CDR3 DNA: TGTGCCAGCAGTTTAGACAGCTCCTACGAGCAGTACTTC. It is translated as CASSLDSSYEQYF. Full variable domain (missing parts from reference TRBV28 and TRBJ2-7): DVKVTQSSRYLVKRTGEKVFLECVQDMDHENMFWYRQDPGLGLRLIYFSYDVKMKEKGDIPEGYSVSREKKERFSLILESASTNQTSMYLCASSLDSSYEQYFGPGTRLTVT.

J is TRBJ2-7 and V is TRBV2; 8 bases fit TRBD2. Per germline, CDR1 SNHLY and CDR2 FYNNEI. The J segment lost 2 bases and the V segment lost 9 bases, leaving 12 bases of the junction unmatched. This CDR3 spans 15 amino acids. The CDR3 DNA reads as TGTGCCAGTCGCCGGGAGGGCCAGCTCACCTACGAGCAGTACTTC. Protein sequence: CASRREGQLTYEQYF.

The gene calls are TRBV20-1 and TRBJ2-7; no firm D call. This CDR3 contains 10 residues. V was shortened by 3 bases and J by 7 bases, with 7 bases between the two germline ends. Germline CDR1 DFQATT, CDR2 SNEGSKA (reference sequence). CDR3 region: CSASFREQYF. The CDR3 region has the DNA TGCAGTGCTAGTTTCCGGGAGCAGTACTTC.

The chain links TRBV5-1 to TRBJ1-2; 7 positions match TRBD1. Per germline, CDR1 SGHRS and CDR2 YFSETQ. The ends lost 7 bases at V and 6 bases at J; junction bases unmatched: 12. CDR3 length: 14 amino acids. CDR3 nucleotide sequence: TGCGCCAGCCGGGGACAGCCGGGGATGGATGGCTACACCTTC. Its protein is CASRGQPGMDGYTF.

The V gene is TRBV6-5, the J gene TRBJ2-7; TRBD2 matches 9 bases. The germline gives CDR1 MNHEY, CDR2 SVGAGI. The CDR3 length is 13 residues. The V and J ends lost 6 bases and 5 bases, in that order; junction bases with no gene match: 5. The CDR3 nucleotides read TGTGCCAGCAGGCGGGAGGGGGGCGACGAGCAGTACTTC. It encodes CASRREGGDEQYF.

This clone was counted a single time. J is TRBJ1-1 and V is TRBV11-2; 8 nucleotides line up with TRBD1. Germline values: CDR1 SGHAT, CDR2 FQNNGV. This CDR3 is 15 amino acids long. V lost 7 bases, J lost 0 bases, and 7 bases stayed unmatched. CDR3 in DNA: TGTGCCAGCACCAGACAGGGGTCCCTGAACACTGAAGCTTTCTTT. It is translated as CASTRQGSLNTEAFF. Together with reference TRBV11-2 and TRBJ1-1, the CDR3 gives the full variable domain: EAGVAQSPRYKIIEKRQSVAFWCNPISGHATLYWYQQILGQGPKLLIQFQNNGVVDDSQLPKDRFSAERLKGVDSTLKIQPAKLEDSAVYLCASTRQGSLNTEAFFGQGTRLTVV.

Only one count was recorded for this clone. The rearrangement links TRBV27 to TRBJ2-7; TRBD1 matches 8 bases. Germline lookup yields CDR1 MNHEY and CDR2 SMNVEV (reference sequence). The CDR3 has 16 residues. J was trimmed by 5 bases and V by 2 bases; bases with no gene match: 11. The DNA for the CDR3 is TGTGCCAGCAGTTTAAGGTCGCAGGGGGCTGTCAACGAGCAGTACTTC. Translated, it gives CASSLRSQGAVNEQYF.